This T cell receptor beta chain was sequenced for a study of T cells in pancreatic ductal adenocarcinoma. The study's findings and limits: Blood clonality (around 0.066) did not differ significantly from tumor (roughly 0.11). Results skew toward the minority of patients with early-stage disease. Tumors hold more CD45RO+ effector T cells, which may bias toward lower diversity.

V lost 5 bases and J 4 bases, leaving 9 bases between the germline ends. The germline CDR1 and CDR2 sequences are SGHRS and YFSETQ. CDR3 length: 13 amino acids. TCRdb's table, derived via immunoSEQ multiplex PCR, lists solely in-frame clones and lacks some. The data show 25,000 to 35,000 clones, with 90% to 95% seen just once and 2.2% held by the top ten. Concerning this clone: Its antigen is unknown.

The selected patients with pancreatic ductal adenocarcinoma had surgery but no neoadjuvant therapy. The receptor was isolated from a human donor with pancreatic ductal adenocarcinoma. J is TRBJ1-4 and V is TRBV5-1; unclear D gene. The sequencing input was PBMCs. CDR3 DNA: TGCGCCAGCAGGCTTGGGATTAATGAAAAACTGTTTTTT. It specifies CASRLGINEKLFF.